This entry lists 25 T cell receptor beta chains sequenced from one sample in a study of blood T cell repertoires in COVID-19. Clones were read by immunoSEQ multiplex PCR, and TCRdb kept only the in-frame ones, dropping some. The sample holds about 110,000 clones, 88% seen once. Material for sequencing was peripheral blood. These receptors were collected from a human donor in a cohort sampled during active COVID-19.

The chain carries TRBV11-2 and TRBJ1-2; D uncertain. This CDR3 has 13 amino acids. Germline V CDR1 and CDR2: SGHAT, FQNNGV. Between the trimmed V and J ends, which lost 1 base and 8 bases, there was a span of 11 bases. Here the CDR3 DNA reads TGTGCCAGCAGCTTAGCCGGGATAGGAGGCTACACCTTC. This sequence encodes CASSLAGIGGYTF.

V is TRBV19 and J is TRBJ2-7, with a weak D call TRBD2 (6 bases). In germline, CDR1 is LNHDA, CDR2 SQIVND (reference sequence). The CDR3 sequence is 14 residues long. The V and J ends lost 4 bases and 0 bases respectively, with 10 bases between them. CDR3 DNA sequence: TGTGCCAGTAGTAGGCTAGCGCGCTCCTACGAGCAGTACTTC. Translated, it gives CASSRLARSYEQYF.

CDR3 protein: CASSQERGRNEKLFF. The CDR3 DNA reads as TGCGCCAGCAGCCAAGAACGGGGGAGGAATGAAAAACTGTTTTTT. The chain recombines TRBV4-1 with TRBJ1-4; D is possibly TRBD1 (5 bases). The CDR3 is 15 amino acids. Trimming took off 0 bases at V and 5 bases at J, with 10 bases between the two ends. Germline-derived CDR1 and CDR2 are MGHRA and YSYEKL.

The chain carries TRBV5-1 and TRBJ1-2; D not certain. The CDR3 sequence is 15 residues long. Trimming pared 4 bases from V and 0 bases from J, leaving 13 bases between. Germline lookup yields CDR1 SGHRS and CDR2 YFSETQ. The CDR3 spells CASSRIQLANYGYTF. In DNA, the CDR3 is TGCGCCAGCAGCCGTATTCAGTTGGCTAACTATGGCTACACCTTC.

The rearrangement joins TRBV25-1 to TRBJ1-6; 8 bases align to TRBD1. Germline CDR1 and CDR2: MGHDK and SYGVNS. The CDR3 has 16 amino acids. V shed 4 bases, J shed 9 bases, and the junction held 11 bases outside the gene matches. For the CDR3, the DNA is TGTGCCAGCAGTGCAATGGGGCCAGGGGGCAGTTCACCCCTCCACTTT. Translating gives CASSAMGPGGSSPLHF.

The count of this clone is one. V is TRBV4-1 and J is TRBJ2-6; tentative D call: TRBD1 (6 bases). Germline lookup yields CDR1 MGHRA and CDR2 YSYEKL. V gave up 1 base and J gave up 0 bases, with 13 bases separating them. The CDR3 has 18 residues. CDR3 in DNA: TGCGCCAGCAGCCAAGCCCTCGGACAGACCTCTGGGGCCAACGTCCTGACTTTC. Translating it yields CASSQALGQTSGANVLTF.

Comment on this clone: One junction end disagrees with the germline gene, perhaps due to a read error. This chain joins TRBV7-7 and TRBJ2-5; D may be TRBD2 (6 bases). The CDR3 has 16 amino acids. Germline V gene lookup returns CDR1 SSHAT and CDR2 FNYEAQ (reference sequence). The CDR3 reads CASSPQAAGHQETQYF. DNA of the CDR3: TGTGCTAGCAGCCCCCAGGCAGCGGGCCACCAAGAGACCCAGTACTTC.

This clone was seen a single time. The chain carries TRBV11-3 and TRBJ2-1; 7 positions agree with TRBD1. The V and J ends lost 2 bases and 9 bases, in that order; junction bases with no gene match: 10. The CDR3 has 15 amino acids. The germline gives CDR1 SGHNT, CDR2 YENEEA. Here the CDR3 reads CASSLRGPRSGEQFF. For the CDR3, the DNA is TGTGCCAGCAGCTTAAGGGGGCCGAGGAGTGGTGAGCAGTTCTTC.

The rearrangement joins TRBV3-1 (or the pseudogene TRBV3-2) to TRBJ1-2; D is unresolved. In germline, CDR1 is LGHDT, CDR2 YNNKEL (reference sequence). This CDR3 region has 16 residues. V dropped 3 bases and J dropped 4 bases, with 18 bases sitting between them. The CDR3 is CASSHREPSVIYGYTF. The CDR3 DNA reads TGTGCCAGCAGCCACCGCGAACCCTCGGTAATCTATGGCTACACCTTC.

The chain recombines TRBV11-2 with TRBJ1-2; D unresolved. Germline lookup yields CDR1 SGHAT and CDR2 FQNNGV. V gave up 5 bases and J gave up 8 bases, with 21 bases separating them. The CDR3 has 15 amino acids. In nucleotides, the CDR3 is TGTGCCAGCAGCCCAAGGACCTTTTTAGGGAGGGGCTACACCTTC. It encodes CASSPRTFLGRGYTF. Drawing the rest from reference TRBV11-2 and TRBJ1-2, the complete variable domain is EAGVAQSPRYKIIEKRQSVAFWCNPISGHATLYWYQQILGQGPKLLIQFQNNGVVDDSQLPKDRFSAERLKGVDSTLKIQPAKLEDSAVYLCASSPRTFLGRGYTFGSGTRLTVV.

The chain couples TRBV10-3 to TRBJ1-2; 7 nucleotides align to TRBD1. In germline, CDR1 is ENHRY, CDR2 SYGVKD. The CDR3 has 16 amino acids. The J segment lost 3 bases and the V segment lost 3 bases, leaving 10 bases of the junction unmatched. In DNA, the CDR3 is TGTGCCATCAGTGACCCGAGGAGGGGGCAGGACTATGGCTACACCTTC. Translation gives CAISDPRRGQDYGYTF.

This clone is a singleton in its sample. The chain is built from TRBV19 and TRBJ1-2, with D perhaps TRBD1 (6 bases). The CDR3 runs to 13 residues. V was trimmed by 6 bases and J by 4 bases, leaving 12 bases between them. The germline CDR1 and CDR2 sequences are LNHDA and SQIVND (reference sequence). The CDR3 DNA is TGTGCCAGTAGCCTCGCCAGGGGCTATGGCTACACCTTC. This gives the protein CASSLARGYGYTF.

The chain carries TRBV13 and TRBJ1-5; 9 bases are a match to TRBD1. V was pared by 6 bases and J by 7 bases, with 7 bases of the junction left unmatched. Germline loops: CDR1 PRHDT, CDR2 FYEKMQ (reference sequence). The CDR3 is made up of 14 amino acids. CDR3: CASRQGASDQPQHF. The DNA for the CDR3 is TGTGCCAGCAGACAGGGGGCGAGTGACCAGCCCCAGCATTTT. The full variable domain, completed using reference TRBV13 and TRBJ1-5, is AAGVIQSPRHLIKEKRETATLKCYPIPRHDTVYWYQQGPGQDPQFLISFYEKMQSDKGSIPDRFSAQQFSDYHSELNMSSLELGDSALYFCASRQGASDQPQHFGDGTRLSIL.

The rearrangement joins TRBV15 to TRBJ1-5, with D possibly being TRBD1 (5 bases). Germline V CDR1 and CDR2: LNHNV, YYDKDF (reference sequence). This CDR3 has 12 amino acids. With 9 bases removed from V and 1 base from J, the gap between germline ends came to 7 bases. CDR3 in DNA: TGTGCCACAGGGGAAAGCAATCAGCCCCAGCATTTT. Protein sequence: CATGESNQPQHF.

The CDR3 DNA sequence: TGTGCCAGCAGCCCTCCGGGGGGCCACCTAGGGAACACCGGGGAGCTGTTTTTT. Its protein is CASSPPGGHLGNTGELFF. The chain carries TRBV21-1 and TRBJ2-2; the tabulated D call, TRBD2, remains unverified against the DNA. TRBV21-1 is termed a pseudogene. The CDR3 covers 18 residues.

DNA for the CDR3: TGTGCCAGCAGTGGGTTTATACTAGCGGGAGTTCGAGAGACCCAGTACTTC. Its protein product is CASSGFILAGVRETQYF. The J gene is TRBJ2-5, the V gene TRBV2, with 11 nucleotides matching TRBD2. V shed 4 bases and J 4 bases; nucleotides not matched to a gene: 11. Germline lookup yields CDR1 SNHLY and CDR2 FYNNEI. CDR3 size: 17 residues.

V is TRBV6-5 and J is TRBJ2-2; unclear D gene. The length of the CDR3 is 13 residues. Looked up from germline, CDR1 is MNHEY and CDR2 is SVGAGI. V gave up 6 bases and J gave up 5 bases, with 10 bases separating them. CDR3 amino acids: CASSITQTGELFF. CDR3 bases: TGTGCCAGCAGCATCACACAGACCGGGGAGCTGTTTTTT.

The rearrangement links TRBV11-1 to TRBJ2-5; TRBD2 matches at 11 bases. Germline values: CDR1 SGHAT, CDR2 FQDESV (reference sequence). The V gene end was trimmed by 8 bases and the J gene end by 7 bases; junction bases not matched to a gene: 6. This CDR3 is 13 amino acids long. The CDR3 coding sequence is TGTGCCAGCGGCCTTGGACTAGCGGGGACCCAGTACTTC. Translating it yields CASGLGLAGTQYF.

V usage is TRBV5-8 and J usage is TRBJ2-3, with 9 bases aligning to TRBD2. CDR1 is SGHTS, CDR2 YDEGEE, per germline. J lost 5 bases, V lost 3 bases, and 10 bases had no gene match. This CDR3 comprises 16 residues. The CDR3 DNA reads as TGTGCCAGCAGCTGGTGGGCTAGCGGGGCGAGAGATACGCAGTATTTT. Amino acids: CASSWWASGARDTQYF. Drawing the rest from reference TRBV5-8 and TRBJ2-3, the complete variable domain is EAGVTQSPTHLIKTRGQQATLRCSPISGHTSVYWYQQALGLGLQFLLWYDEGEERNRGNFPPRFSGRQFPNYSSELNVNALELEDSALYLCASSWWASGARDTQYFGPGTRLTVL.

The genes are TRBV28 and TRBJ1-2, with D possibly being TRBD1 (5 bases). This CDR3 has 16 residues. CDR1 and CDR2 (germline): MDHEN, SYDVKM. V was shortened by 7 bases and J by 5 bases, with 23 bases between the two germline ends. The chain's CDR3 is CASTPGLGGGLYGYTF. The CDR3 region has the DNA TGTGCCAGCACTCCGGGTCTGGGGGGTGGGCTTTATGGCTACACCTTC.

V is TRBV7-9 and J is TRBJ1-2; TRBD1 matches 8 bases. This CDR3 is 16 amino acids long. Germline V CDR1 and CDR2: SEHNR, FQNEAQ (reference sequence). The V gene end was trimmed by 5 bases and the J gene end by 8 bases; junction bases not matched to a gene: 16. Written as DNA, the CDR3 is TGTGCCAGCAGCCCCGAGGGGGCAGGGGGCAATTGGGGCTACACCTTC. Amino acids: CASSPEGAGGNWGYTF. The whole variable domain, remainder taken from reference TRBV7-9 and TRBJ1-2, is DTGVSQNPRHKITKRGQNVTFRCDPISEHNRLYWYRQTLGQGPEFLTYFQNEAQLEKSRLLSDRFSAERPKGSFSTLEIQRTEQGDSAMYLCASSPEGAGGNWGYTFGSGTRLTVV.

This clone was detected once. This chain connects TRBV15 to TRBJ1-2; no definite D call. Trimming took 5 bases from V and 7 from J, leaving 17 bases between them. Germline CDR1 LNHNV, CDR2 YYDKDF (reference sequence). The CDR3 length is 14 residues. The CDR3 DNA reads as TGTGCCACCAGCGGGCCGGACCTTGAGGGTGGCTACACCTTC. Its translation: CATSGPDLEGGYTF.

V usage is TRBV28 and J usage is TRBJ2-1; 10 bases agree with TRBD2. The germline CDR1 and CDR2 sequences are MDHEN and SYDVKM. Trimming removed 5 bases from V and 13 bases from J; junction bases left unmatched: 11. The CDR3 extends over 14 amino acids. The CDR3 is CASSPRVSGGLQFF. CDR3 nucleotide sequence: TGTGCCAGCAGTCCTCGGGTTAGCGGGGGGCTACAGTTCTTC.

This chain links TRBV2 with TRBJ2-7, with D tentatively TRBD2 (7 bases). This CDR3 has 19 amino acids. V was shortened by 6 bases and J by 4 bases, with 31 bases between the two germline ends. Per germline, CDR1 SNHLY and CDR2 FYNNEI. The CDR3 nucleotides are TGTGCCAGCAGACCAACAGGGACTACTGGGAGTAAGGGATTTTACGAGCAGTACTTC. It codes for CASRPTGTTGSKGFYEQYF.

The chain is built from TRBV7-6 and TRBJ2-1, with 11 bases identical to TRBD1. This CDR3 is built from 15 residues. The V segment lost 4 bases and the J segment 4 bases; nucleotides outside the gene matches: 3. Germline lookup yields CDR1 SGHVS and CDR2 FNYEAQ. This CDR3 reads CASSSGQGAYNEQFF. The DNA for the CDR3 is TGTGCCAGCAGCTCCGGACAGGGGGCATACAATGAGCAGTTCTTC. Filled out from reference TRBV7-6 and TRBJ2-1, the complete variable domain reads GAGVSQSPRYKVTKRGQDVALRCDPISGHVSLYWYRQALGQGPEFLTYFNYEAQQDKSGLPNDRFSAERPEGSISTLTIQRTEQRDSAMYRCASSSGQGAYNEQFFGPGTRLTVL.